What follows are 28 T cell receptor beta chains derived from one specimen sequenced in a study of blood T cell repertoires in COVID-19. Repertoires were generated with immunoSEQ multiplex PCR, while TCRdb's copy carries only in-frame clones and drops some. This sample yields approximately 15,000 clones, of which roughly 90% are seen a single time; 3.1% belongs to the top ten. Sequencing was carried out using peripheral blood. These receptors were obtained from a human donor in a cohort sampled during active COVID-19.

The chain uses TRBV19 and TRBJ2-1; 8 bases are a match to TRBD2. The V segment lost 1 base and the J segment 8 bases; nucleotides outside the gene matches: 7. Germline V gene sequence: CDR1 LNHDA, CDR2 SQIVND (reference sequence). There are 15 residues in the CDR3. CDR3 DNA: TGTGCCAGTAGTATAGGGGGACTAGGGGTCGATGAGCAGTTCTTC. This codes for CASSIGGLGVDEQFF.

The V and J genes are TRBV3-1 (or the pseudogene TRBV3-2) and TRBJ1-6; TRBD1 agrees at 9 bases. CDR3 length equals 14 residues. J gave up 9 bases and V 6 bases, and 6 bases lay outside the gene matches. The germline CDR1 and CDR2 sequences are LGHDT and YNNKEL (reference sequence). In nucleotides, the CDR3 is TGTGCCAGCAGTAACAGGGGGCAGGGTTCACCCCTCCACTTT. This translates into CASSNRGQGSPLHF.

CDR3 in DNA: TGTGCCAGCAGCCAAGGGGCAGGGAATCAGCCCCAGCATTTT. Translating gives CASSQGAGNQPQHF. The rearrangement links TRBV14 to TRBJ1-5, with TRBD1 as a possible D gene (5 bases). Germline assignment: CDR1 SGHDN and CDR2 FVKESK. The CDR3 length is 14 residues. The V and J ends lost 1 base and 4 bases respectively, with 8 bases between them.

The chain links TRBV7-2 to TRBJ1-2; D not resolved. Trimming took 8 bases from V and 1 from J, leaving 14 bases between them. The CDR3 is 14 amino acids. CDR1 and CDR2 (germline): SGHTA, FQGNSA. As DNA, the CDR3 is TGTGCCAGCTATGGGAGCTCGCTTAACTATGGCTACACCTTC. Translating gives CASYGSSLNYGYTF.

This clone appeared once. The CDR3 DNA reads TGTGCCAGCAGCCCCCTAGGGGGGGCGGGAAACACTGAAGCTTTCTTT. Amino acid sequence: CASSPLGGAGNTEAFF. The chain is built from TRBV3-1 (or the pseudogene TRBV3-2) and TRBJ1-1, with D possibly being TRBD1 (6 bases). The CDR3 runs to 16 residues. Germline CDR1 reads LGHDT; CDR2 reads YNNKEL (reference sequence). V was trimmed by 4 bases and J by 2 bases, leaving 17 bases between them.

The chain carries TRBV7-2 and TRBJ2-7, with a weak D call TRBD1 (5 bases). The CDR3 sequence is 14 residues long. Germline V gene sequence: CDR1 SGHTA, CDR2 FQGNSA. V gave up 0 bases and J gave up 4 bases, with 10 bases separating them. The CDR3 bases are TGTGCCAGCAGCTTAGCGCGTCAGGGATACGAGCAGTACTTC. Encoded protein: CASSLARQGYEQYF.

The CDR3 region is CASRGGQGRYGYTF. The CDR3 DNA reads TGTGCCAGCAGGGGAGGGCAGGGGAGGTATGGCTACACCTTC. This chain links TRBV3-1 (or the pseudogene TRBV3-2) with TRBJ1-2, with D maybe TRBD1 (6 bases). Per germline, CDR1 LGHDT and CDR2 YNNKEL (reference sequence). The CDR3 extends over 14 amino acids. Trimming removed 6 bases at V and 5 bases at J, with 16 bases between.

This clone was recorded a few times. This chain connects TRBV5-4 to TRBJ2-7; 12 bases map to TRBD1. The ends lost 4 bases at V and 3 bases at J; junction bases unmatched: 8. The CDR3 is made up of 16 amino acids. CDR1 and CDR2 from the germline V gene are SGHNT and YYREEE (reference sequence). CDR3 in amino acids: CASSPTRDRGLYEQYF. The DNA of the CDR3 is TGTGCCAGCAGCCCAACCCGGGACAGGGGGCTCTACGAGCAGTACTTC. Based on the CDR3 plus reference TRBV5-4 and TRBJ2-7, the full variable domain is ETGVTQSPTHLIKTRGQQVTLRCSSQSGHNTVSWYQQALGQGPQFIFQYYREEENGRGNFPPRFSGLQFPNYSSELNVNALELDDSALYLCASSPTRDRGLYEQYFGPGTRLTVT.

The chain links TRBV5-1 to TRBJ2-5; 9 positions agree with TRBD1. The CDR3 sequence is 16 residues long. Germline assignment: CDR1 SGHRS and CDR2 YFSETQ. Trimming took 4 bases from V and 1 from J; bases not matched to a gene: 8. The CDR3 spells CASSAGDRATQETQYF. CDR3 DNA: TGCGCCAGCAGCGCAGGGGACAGGGCGACCCAAGAGACCCAGTACTTC. Full variable domain (outside the CDR3, taken from reference TRBV5-1 and TRBJ2-5): KAGVTQTPRYLIKTRGQQVTLSCSPISGHRSVSWYQQTPGQGLQFLFEYFSETQRNKGNFPGRFSGRQFSNSRSEMNVSTLELGDSALYLCASSAGDRATQETQYFGPGTRLLVL.

This chain connects TRBV5-5 to TRBJ2-2; D possibly corresponds to TRBD2 (7 bases). CDR1 SGHKS and CDR2 YYEKEE come from the germline V gene (reference sequence). Trimming removed 5 bases from V and 8 bases from J, with 19 bases in between. This CDR3 has 15 residues. The CDR3 DNA sequence: TGTGCCAGCAGTGCCGGGACTACAGGGAGAGGGGAGCTGTTTTTT. Translating gives CASSAGTTGRGELFF.

This chain uses TRBV3-1 (or the pseudogene TRBV3-2) with TRBJ1-2, with unresolved D. Trimming shortened V by 1 base and J by 1 base, and 7 bases separated the two germline ends. Germline assignment: CDR1 LGHDT and CDR2 YNNKEL (reference sequence). This CDR3 is 14 amino acids long. The CDR3, as DNA: TGTGCCAGCAGCCAAGGGGCGGGTAACTATGGCTACACCTTC. Translating it yields CASSQGAGNYGYTF.

V is TRBV18 and J is TRBJ2-2; perhaps TRBD1 as D (6 bases). Germline V gives CDR1 KGHSH, CDR2 LQKENI. V was pared by 3 bases and J by 0 bases, with 11 bases between. The CDR3 loop spans 16 amino acids. The CDR3 DNA sequence: TGTGCCAGCTCACCGTCAGGGGCCGCGAACACCGGGGAGCTGTTTTTT. Translation: CASSPSGAANTGELFF.

V usage is TRBV7-9 and J usage is TRBJ2-1; TRBD2 might be the D (6 bases). The length of the CDR3 is 13 residues. V was shortened by 3 bases and J by 9 bases, with 12 bases between the two germline ends. The germline V gene encodes CDR1 SEHNR and CDR2 FQNEAQ (reference sequence). CDR3 nucleotide sequence: TGTGCCAGCAGCTTGTCCGGGACTCTTGAGCAGTTCTTC. This gives the protein CASSLSGTLEQFF.

This chain links TRBV6-1 with TRBJ1-5; 10 bases are a match to TRBD1. With V trimmed by 0 bases and J by 9 bases, 11 bases remained unmatched. CDR1 is MNHNS, CDR2 SASEGT, per germline. This CDR3 contains 17 residues. The CDR3 DNA sequence: TGTGCCAGCAGTGAAGCTGGGACAGGGGTCAATAATAGGCCCCAGCATTTT. Protein sequence: CASSEAGTGVNNRPQHF.

This clone came up once. This chain joins TRBV25-1 and TRBJ1-6, with 7 bases aligning to TRBD1. The V gene's germline CDR1 is MGHDK and CDR2 SYGVNS. The length of the CDR3 is 14 residues. The V gene end was trimmed by 7 bases and the J gene end by 9 bases; junction bases not matched to a gene: 9. The CDR3 DNA reads as TGTGCCAGCAAAAGACAGGGAGAACTTTCACCCCTCCACTTT. Protein product: CASKRQGELSPLHF.

The rearrangement uses TRBV7-8 and TRBJ2-5; TRBD2 is a possible D gene (5 bases). Germline loops: CDR1 SGHVS, CDR2 FQNEAQ. V lost 5 bases and J lost 5, with 21 bases in between. This CDR3 is built from 16 residues. The CDR3 bases are TGTGCCAGCAGCCCCACTAGAGCTGGTACCTCGGAGACCCAGTACTTC. It codes for CASSPTRAGTSETQYF.

This rearrangement joins TRBV9 to TRBJ2-2, with 7 bases fitting TRBD2. CDR1 and CDR2 (germline): SGDLS, YYNGEE. V lost 4 bases to trimming and J lost 1 base; unmatched junction nucleotides: 7. This CDR3 spans 16 amino acids. DNA for the CDR3: TGTGCCAGCAGCACTGGCGGGGGTGAGAACACCGGGGAGCTGTTTTTT. Protein product: CASSTGGGENTGELFF.

The chain couples TRBV5-4 to TRBJ2-7, with 7 nucleotides matching TRBD1. V shed 3 bases and J 5 bases; nucleotides not matched to a gene: 2. The CDR3 spans 12 residues. The germline V gene has CDR1 SGHNT and CDR2 YYREEE (reference sequence). As DNA, the CDR3 is TGTGCCAGCAGCTGGACAGGTAACGAGCAGTACTTC. Protein product: CASSWTGNEQYF. Together with reference TRBV5-4 and TRBJ2-7, the CDR3 gives the full variable domain: ETGVTQSPTHLIKTRGQQVTLRCSSQSGHNTVSWYQQALGQGPQFIFQYYREEENGRGNFPPRFSGLQFPNYSSELNVNALELDDSALYLCASSWTGNEQYFGPGTRLTVT.

The genes are TRBV5-4 and TRBJ1-2, with 9 bases lining up with TRBD1. This CDR3 is 15 amino acids long. CDR1 and CDR2 from the germline V gene are SGHNT and YYREEE (reference sequence). J gave up 4 bases and V 0 bases, and 4 bases lay outside the gene matches. In DNA, the CDR3 is TGTGCCAGCAGCTTGGACAGGGGGCTCAGCTATGGCTACACCTTC. Protein: CASSLDRGLSYGYTF.

The chain links TRBV18 to TRBJ1-1, with 7 nucleotides matching TRBD1. The V gene's germline CDR1 is KGHSH and CDR2 LQKENI. J lost 3 bases, V lost 3 bases, and 7 bases had no gene match. The CDR3 runs 15 residues. The CDR3 region is CASSPNDRAHTEAFF. The CDR3 DNA sequence: TGTGCCAGCTCACCCAACGACAGGGCGCACACTGAAGCTTTCTTT. Full variable domain (missing parts from reference TRBV18 and TRBJ1-1): NAGVMQNPRHLVRRRGQEARLRCSPMKGHSHVYWYRQLPEEGLKFMVYLQKENIIDESGMPKERFSAEFPKEGPSILRIQQVVRGDSAAYFCASSPNDRAHTEAFFGQGTRLTVV.

The chain's CDR3 is CASRETGQGYMETQYF. Written as DNA, the CDR3 is TGCGCCAGCAGGGAGACAGGACAGGGGTATATGGAGACCCAGTACTTC. The chain is built from TRBV10-2 and TRBJ2-5, with 9 bases lining up with TRBD1. The CDR3 sequence is 16 residues long. Germline V gene sequence: CDR1 WSHSY, CDR2 SAAADI. V dropped 6 bases and J dropped 5; count of bases not matched to a gene: 13.

The chain couples TRBV18 to TRBJ1-3, with D perhaps matching TRBD1 (5 bases). The CDR3 sequence is 16 residues long. The V and J ends lost 0 bases and 2 bases respectively, with 11 bases between them. The germline V gene has CDR1 KGHSH and CDR2 LQKENI. CDR3 residues: CASSPPPGSPGNTIYF. Written as DNA, the CDR3 is TGTGCCAGCTCACCACCGCCAGGGTCCCCTGGAAACACCATATATTTT.

The chain employs TRBV6-6 and TRBJ2-5, with TRBD2 matching 7 bases. The trim removed 2 bases at V and 4 bases at J, leaving 10 bases unmatched. From germline, CDR1 is MNHNY and CDR2 SVGAGI (reference sequence). The CDR3 runs 16 residues. CDR3 in amino acids: CASSYPREGKGETQYF. The CDR3 DNA is TGTGCCAGCAGTTACCCTAGGGAGGGGAAAGGAGAGACCCAGTACTTC.

The CDR3 DNA reads as TGCGCCAGCAGCTTGGAGGGACAGGGGCGAGAGCAGTACTTC. It encodes CASSLEGQGREQYF. This chain joins TRBV5-1 and TRBJ2-7; TRBD1 agrees at 10 bases. Germline V gives CDR1 SGHRS, CDR2 YFSETQ. With 0 bases clipped from V and 7 bases from J, the junction kept 4 bases outside the gene matches. This CDR3 has 14 amino acids.

The J gene is TRBJ1-6, the V gene TRBV6-4, with D perhaps matching TRBD1 (6 bases). The CDR3 length is 17 residues. Germline CDR1 is MRHNA and CDR2 is SNTAGT. V lost 0 bases and J 8 bases, leaving 17 bases between the germline ends. The CDR3 sequence is CASSDSRLQGLDSPLHF. The CDR3 region has the DNA TGTGCCAGCAGTGACTCCCGTTTACAGGGCCTAGATTCACCCCTCCACTTT.

This clone has only a few counts. V gene TRBV4-2 combines with J gene TRBJ2-2; D gene ambiguous. V was trimmed by 0 bases and J by 4 bases, leaving 3 bases between them. This CDR3 region has 13 residues. Germline CDR1 and CDR2: LGHNA and YNFKEQ. The CDR3 DNA is TGTGCCAGCAGCCAAGAGAGCACCGGGGAGCTGTTTTTT. Its protein product is CASSQESTGELFF.

Relative to its sample, this clone is medium-sized. The chain couples TRBV10-3 to TRBJ1-1; weak D call: TRBD1 (5 bases). CDR1 is ENHRY, CDR2 SYGVKD, per germline. The germline V and J ends were trimmed by 3 bases and 1 base, with 12 bases remaining between them. There are 15 residues in the CDR3. In nucleotides, the CDR3 is TGTGCCATCAGTGACAGGGCCCTTGGGAACACTGAAGCTTTCTTT. Its translation: CAISDRALGNTEAFF.

J is TRBJ2-7 and V is TRBV5-1; 7 bases match TRBD1. Germline loops: CDR1 SGHRS, CDR2 YFSETQ. The CDR3 consists of 15 residues. With V trimmed by 3 bases and J by 6 bases, 12 bases remained unmatched. The CDR3 DNA sequence: TGCGCCAGCAGCTCCAGCCCGGGACAGTGGAGCGAGCAGTACTTC. Its translation: CASSSSPGQWSEQYF.